The clone carrying this TCR beta chain has more than one count but fewer than ten. A single record per CDR3 protein comes from TCRdb applying MiXCR to the RT-PCR reads. The data hold roughly 880,000 distinct CDR3 sequences, with about 20% observed a single time. This sample is drawn from a study of patients and donors after allogeneic stem cell transplantation. The CDR3 runs 17 residues. With 5 bases removed from V and 3 bases from J, the gap between germline ends came to 23 bases. Germline CDR1 and CDR2: LGHNT and FRNRAP. The chain combines TRBV12-5 with TRBJ2-7, with D tentatively TRBD2 (5 bases). The sequenced material came from blood, either unsorted or a sorted T cell fraction (not recorded which). The source of this sequence is a human donor who was either an allogeneic HSCT recipient or a stem cell or donor lymphocyte infusion donor (not recorded which). It is not recorded whose cells these are; they may come from a transplant donor. CDR3 residues: CASGPRAQDPISYEQYF. CDR3 in DNA: TGTGCTAGTGGTCCGAGGGCCCAGGACCCCATCAGCTACGAGCAGTACTTC.